The T cell receptor beta chain under discussion was sequenced for a study of shared clonotypes between healthy human individuals. All the donors were Caucasian adults who lived in Nashville, Tennessee. CDR1 MDHEN and CDR2 SYDVKM come from the germline V gene. V was cut by 5 bases and J by 7 bases, with 24 bases left in between. The CDR3 runs to 16 residues. Genomic DNA belonging to each subset was distributed in equal measure over several immunoSEQ plates. Clones were read by immunoSEQ multiplex PCR, and TCRdb kept only the in-frame ones, dropping some. The repertoire holds about 490,000 clones, with approximately 80% as singletons.

Sequenced input: PBMCs. The rearrangement links TRBV28 to TRBJ2-7; perhaps TRBD2 as D (7 bases). This sequence was found in a woman aged 40 to 50 in good health. Some clones in this sample may be carry-over from other donors' samples. The CDR3 coding sequence is TGTGCCAGCAGTCCCCCTAGCGGCGTCGGAAGGGGGGAGCAGTACTTC. It translates to CASSPPSGVGRGEQYF.